This T cell receptor beta chain was profiled in a study of a mutant IDH1 vaccine in newly diagnosed glioma. Across the study: With temozolomide cycles, or 4-6 weeks after radiotherapy alone, vaccination was started. Patients had received radiotherapy, temozolomide, or both previously, most receiving both. Treated patients showed a male proportion of approximately 62%, a female proportion of around 38%, and a mean age of around 40 years.

Indicated time point: week 35, safety follow-up. Every vaccine dose comprised 300 ug of mutant IDH1 20-mer peptide plus topical imiquimod. Note on this clone: What it binds is not known.

Method: immunoSEQ multiplex PCR; TCRdb's copy keeps in-frame clones and lacks some. The sample includes about 64,000 clones, 60% to 75% of them seen just once. The TCR was taken from a man aged 45-65 years with glioma. This sample comprised PBMCs, obtained from a glioma patient whose treatment included an IDH1 peptide vaccine.

The CDR3 DNA reads TGTGCCAGCAGCCAAGATGAGGTGCGGGGCACTGAAGCTTTCTTT. Translating gives CASSQDEVRGTEAFF. The V and J genes are TRBV14 and TRBJ1-1, with D unclear. Germline loops: CDR1 SGHDN, CDR2 FVKESK. V lost 0 bases to trimming and J lost 4 bases, with 12 bases between them. This CDR3 contains 15 residues.